This T cell receptor beta chain was obtained from a study of CD8 T cells in Susac syndrome. V shed 8 bases and J shed 1 base, with 13 bases lying between them. CDR1 is SGHRS and CDR2 is YFSETQ in the germline V gene. The CDR3 extends over 13 amino acids. RNA was extracted with the RNeasy kit, and a quantity of about 0.45 to 1 ug was reverse transcribed using random hexamers. Amplification of TCR beta CDR3 by immunoSEQ multiplex PCR spanned 54 Vbeta and 13 Jbeta. TCRdb recomputed calls from the immunoSEQ multiplex PCR reads with MiXCR, one row per CDR3 protein. The sample carries some 190,000 distinct CDR3 sequences, 85% to 95% recorded once. From blood CD8+ and CD4+ T cells, TCR beta sequences were generated. Healthy donors, matched for age and sex, constituted the control group.

J is TRBJ2-7 and V is TRBV5-1, with D possibly being TRBD1 (5 bases). The TCR originated in a human donor in good health. The sequenced sample was CD4+ T cells from PBMCs. As DNA, the CDR3 is TGCGCCAGTCTATTTAGGGGTTCCTACGAGCAGTACGTC. It is translated as CASLFRGSYEQYV.